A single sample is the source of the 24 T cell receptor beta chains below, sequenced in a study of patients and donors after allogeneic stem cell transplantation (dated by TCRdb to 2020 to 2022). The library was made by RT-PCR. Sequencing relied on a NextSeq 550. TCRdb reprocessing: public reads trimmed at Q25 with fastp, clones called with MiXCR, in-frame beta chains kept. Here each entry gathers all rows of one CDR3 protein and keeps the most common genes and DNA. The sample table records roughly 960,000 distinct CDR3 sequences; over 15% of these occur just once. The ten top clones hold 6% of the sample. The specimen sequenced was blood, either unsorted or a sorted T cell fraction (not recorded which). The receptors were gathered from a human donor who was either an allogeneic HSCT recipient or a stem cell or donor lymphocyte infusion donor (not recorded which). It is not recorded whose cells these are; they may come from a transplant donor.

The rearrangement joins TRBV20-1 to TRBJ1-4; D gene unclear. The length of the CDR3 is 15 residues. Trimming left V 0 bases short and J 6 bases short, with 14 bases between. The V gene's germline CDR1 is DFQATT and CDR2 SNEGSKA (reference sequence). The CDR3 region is CSARDPGGPYEKLFF. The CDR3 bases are TGCAGTGCTAGAGATCCGGGTGGGCCATATGAAAAACTGTTTTTT.

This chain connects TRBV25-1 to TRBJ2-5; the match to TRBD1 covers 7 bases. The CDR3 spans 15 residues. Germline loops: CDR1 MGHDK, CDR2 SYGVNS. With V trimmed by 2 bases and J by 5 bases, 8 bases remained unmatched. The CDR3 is CASSEDRDERETQYF. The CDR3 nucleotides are TGTGCCAGCAGTGAAGACAGGGACGAGAGGGAGACCCAGTACTTC. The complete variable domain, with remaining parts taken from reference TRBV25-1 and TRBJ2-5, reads EADIYQTPRYLVIGTGKKITLECSQTMGHDKMYWYQQDPGMELHLIHYSYGVNSTEKGDLSSESTVSRIRTEHFPLTLESARPSHTSQYLCASSEDRDERETQYFGPGTRLLVL.

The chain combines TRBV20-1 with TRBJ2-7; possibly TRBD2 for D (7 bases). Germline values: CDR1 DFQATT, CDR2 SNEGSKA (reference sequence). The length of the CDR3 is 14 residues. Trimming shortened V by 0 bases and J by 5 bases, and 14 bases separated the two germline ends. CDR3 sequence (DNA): TGCAGTGCTAGAGAAAGGCGAGGGGGGGACGAGCAGTACTTC. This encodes CSARERRGGDEQYF.

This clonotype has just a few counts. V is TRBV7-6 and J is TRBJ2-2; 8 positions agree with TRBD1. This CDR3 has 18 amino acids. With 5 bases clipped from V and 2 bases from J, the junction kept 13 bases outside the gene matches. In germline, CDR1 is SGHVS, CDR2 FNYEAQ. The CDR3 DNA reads TGTGCCAGCAGCCCCCATTCAGGGGGCCTCCCTAACACCGGGGAGCTGTTTTTT. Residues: CASSPHSGGLPNTGELFF.

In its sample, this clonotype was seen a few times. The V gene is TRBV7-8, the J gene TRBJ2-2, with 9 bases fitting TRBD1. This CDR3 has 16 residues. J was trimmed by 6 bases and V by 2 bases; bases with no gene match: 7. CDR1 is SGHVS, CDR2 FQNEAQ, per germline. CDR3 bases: TGTGCCAGCAGCTTACCGGGACAGGGTTCAGCCGGGGAGCTGTTTTTT. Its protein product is CASSLPGQGSAGELFF.

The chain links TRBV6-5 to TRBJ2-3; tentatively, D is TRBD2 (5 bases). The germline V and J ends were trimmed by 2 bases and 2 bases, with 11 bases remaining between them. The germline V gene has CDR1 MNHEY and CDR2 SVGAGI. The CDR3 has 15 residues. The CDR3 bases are TGTGCCAGCAGTTACCAACTAGGAGCCACAGATACGCAGTATTTT. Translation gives CASSYQLGATDTQYF.

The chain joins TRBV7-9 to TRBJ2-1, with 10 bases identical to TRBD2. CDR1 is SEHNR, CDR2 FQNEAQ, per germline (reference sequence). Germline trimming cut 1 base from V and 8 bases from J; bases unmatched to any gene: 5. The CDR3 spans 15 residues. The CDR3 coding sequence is TGTGCCAGCAGCTTAGTTAGCGGGGGGAACGATGAGCAGTTCTTC. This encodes CASSLVSGGNDEQFF.

CDR3 region: CATSREGQGASYEQYF. For the CDR3, the DNA is TGTGCCACCAGCAGAGAGGGACAGGGGGCATCCTACGAGCAGTACTTC. This chain links TRBV15 with TRBJ2-7, with 12 bases matching TRBD1. This CDR3 contains 16 residues. The germline CDR1 and CDR2 sequences are LNHNV and YYDKDF (reference sequence). V shed 0 bases, J shed 1 base, and the junction held 1 base outside the gene matches.

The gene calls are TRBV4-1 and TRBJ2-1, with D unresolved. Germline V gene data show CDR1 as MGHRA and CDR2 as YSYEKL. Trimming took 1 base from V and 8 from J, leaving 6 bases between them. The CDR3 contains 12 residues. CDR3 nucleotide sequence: TGCGCCAGCAGCCAAGTGCAGCATGAGCAGTTCTTC. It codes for CASSQVQHEQFF.

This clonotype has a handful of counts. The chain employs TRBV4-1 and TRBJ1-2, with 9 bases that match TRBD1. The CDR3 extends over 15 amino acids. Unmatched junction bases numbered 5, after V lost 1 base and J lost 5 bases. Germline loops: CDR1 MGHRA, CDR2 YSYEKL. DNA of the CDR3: TGCGCCAGCAGCCAAGGGGGGACAGGGAGTTATGGCTACACCTTC. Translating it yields CASSQGGTGSYGYTF.

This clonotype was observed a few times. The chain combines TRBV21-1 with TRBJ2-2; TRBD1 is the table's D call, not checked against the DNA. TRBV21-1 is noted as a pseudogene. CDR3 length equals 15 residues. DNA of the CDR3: TGTGCCAGCATTGCAGCCAGGGGGCGAACCGGGGAGCTGTTTTTT. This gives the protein CASIAARGRTGELFF.

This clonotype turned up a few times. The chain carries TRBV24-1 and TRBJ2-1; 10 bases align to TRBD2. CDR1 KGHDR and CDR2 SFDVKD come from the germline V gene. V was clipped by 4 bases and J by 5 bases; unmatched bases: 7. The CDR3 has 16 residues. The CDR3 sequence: CATSDLAGGDHNEQFF. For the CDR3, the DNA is TGTGCCACCAGTGACTTAGCGGGAGGTGACCACAATGAGCAGTTCTTC.

CDR3 in amino acids: CASSFSGQGNQPQHF. For the CDR3, the DNA is TGTGCCAGCAGTTTTAGCGGCCAGGGGAATCAGCCCCAGCATTTT. The chain joins TRBV12-3 or TRBV12-4 to TRBJ1-5, with a tentative D call TRBD1 (6 bases). The length of the CDR3 is 15 residues. V was trimmed by 3 bases and J by 4 bases, leaving 13 bases between them.

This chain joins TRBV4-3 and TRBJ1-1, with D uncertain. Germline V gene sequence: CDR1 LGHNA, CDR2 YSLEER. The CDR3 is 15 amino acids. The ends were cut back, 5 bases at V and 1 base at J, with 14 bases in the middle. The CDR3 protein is CASSVTANANTEAFF. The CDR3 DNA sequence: TGCGCCAGCAGCGTTACAGCAAACGCGAACACTGAAGCTTTCTTT.

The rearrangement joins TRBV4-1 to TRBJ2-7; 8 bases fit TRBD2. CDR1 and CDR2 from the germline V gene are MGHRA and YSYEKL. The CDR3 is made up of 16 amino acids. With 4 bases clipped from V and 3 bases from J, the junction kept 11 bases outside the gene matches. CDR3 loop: CASSPEELAGHYEQYF. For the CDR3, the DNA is TGCGCCAGCAGCCCAGAGGAATTAGCGGGGCACTACGAGCAGTACTTC.

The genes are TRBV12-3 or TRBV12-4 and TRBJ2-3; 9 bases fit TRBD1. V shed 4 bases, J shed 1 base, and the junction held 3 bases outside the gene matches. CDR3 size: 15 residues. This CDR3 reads CASSSWTGGTDTQYF. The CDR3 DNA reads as TGTGCCAGCAGTTCTTGGACAGGGGGCACAGATACGCAGTATTTT.

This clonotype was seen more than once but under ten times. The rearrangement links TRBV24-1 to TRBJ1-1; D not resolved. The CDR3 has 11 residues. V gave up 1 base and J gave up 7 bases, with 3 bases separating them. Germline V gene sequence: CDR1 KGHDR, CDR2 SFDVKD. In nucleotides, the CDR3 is TGTGCCACCAGTGATTTAGGTGAAGCTTTCTTT. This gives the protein CATSDLGEAFF.

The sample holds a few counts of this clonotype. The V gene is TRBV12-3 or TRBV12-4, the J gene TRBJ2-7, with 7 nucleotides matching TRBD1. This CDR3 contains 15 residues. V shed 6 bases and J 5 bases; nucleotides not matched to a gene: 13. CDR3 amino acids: CASRFNSGGSNEQYF. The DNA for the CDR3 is TGTGCCAGCAGATTCAATTCAGGGGGAAGCAACGAGCAGTACTTC.

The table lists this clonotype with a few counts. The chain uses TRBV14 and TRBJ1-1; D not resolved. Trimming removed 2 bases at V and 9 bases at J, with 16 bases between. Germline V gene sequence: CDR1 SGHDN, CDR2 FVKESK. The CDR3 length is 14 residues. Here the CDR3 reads CASSQSVTLHQAFF. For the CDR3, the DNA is TGTGCCAGCAGCCAATCCGTGACATTGCACCAAGCTTTCTTT.

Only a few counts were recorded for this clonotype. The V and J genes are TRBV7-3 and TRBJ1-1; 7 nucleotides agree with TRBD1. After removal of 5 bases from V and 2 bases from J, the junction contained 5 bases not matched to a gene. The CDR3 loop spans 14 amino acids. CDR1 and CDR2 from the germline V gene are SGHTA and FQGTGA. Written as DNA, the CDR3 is TGTGCCAGCAGCCGCAGGGGGGTAAACACTGAAGCTTTCTTT. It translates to CASSRRGVNTEAFF.

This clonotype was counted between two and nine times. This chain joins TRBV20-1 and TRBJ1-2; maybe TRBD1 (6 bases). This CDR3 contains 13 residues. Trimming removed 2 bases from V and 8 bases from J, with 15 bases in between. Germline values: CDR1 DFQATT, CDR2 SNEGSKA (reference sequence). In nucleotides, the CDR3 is TGCAGTGCTAGATCTAGGACAGTCGGAGGCTACACCTTC. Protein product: CSARSRTVGGYTF.

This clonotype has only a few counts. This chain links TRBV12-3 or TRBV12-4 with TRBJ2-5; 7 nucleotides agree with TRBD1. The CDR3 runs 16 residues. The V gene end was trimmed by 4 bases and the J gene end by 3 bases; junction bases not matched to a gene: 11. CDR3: CASSSGARDSKETQYF. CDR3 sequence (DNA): TGTGCCAGCAGTTCTGGGGCCCGGGACAGTAAAGAGACCCAGTACTTC.

CDR3 amino acids: CASSQFLGLSRQYF. The CDR3 nucleotides read TGCGCCAGCAGCCAGTTCCTAGGTCTTAGCCGGCAGTACTTC. The chain combines TRBV4-1 with TRBJ2-7, with unresolved D. From germline, CDR1 is MGHRA and CDR2 YSYEKL. This CDR3 has 14 residues. Trimming took 3 bases from V and 9 from J, leaving 18 bases between them.

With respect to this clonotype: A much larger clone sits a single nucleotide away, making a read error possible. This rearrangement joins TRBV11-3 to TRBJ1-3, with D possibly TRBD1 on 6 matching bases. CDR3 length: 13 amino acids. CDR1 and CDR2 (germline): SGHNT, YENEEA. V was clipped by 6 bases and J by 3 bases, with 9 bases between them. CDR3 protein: CASSSRGGNTIYF. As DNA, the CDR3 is TGTGCCAGCAGTAGCAGGGGTGGAAACACCATATATTTT.